These T cell receptor beta chains were read from a single sample in a study of cytomegalovirus exposure and HLA in healthy donors. The protocol was immunoSEQ multiplex PCR, while the TCRdb copy is restricted to in-frame clones and leaves out a portion. This repertoire shows roughly 250,000 clones, about four fifths found once; its top ten account for about 2%. Sequences were obtained from PBMCs. The receptor set was obtained from a woman between 35 and 50 years old in good health and CMV-seropositive. Both conserved end residues are part of each CDR3. D genes are given only for firm matches.

v_call d_call cdr3_aa
TRBV28 TRBD2 CASRLSGSMPPEQYF
TRBV5-6 TRBD2 CASSLARGVTWDYEQYF
TRBV7-8 NA CASSFSYPGNNQPQHF
TRBV7-6 TRBD2 CASSRTSGWETQYF
TRBV4-3 TRBD1 CASSTAWGTGNPGGGSPLHF
TRBV27 NA CASRMTGQETQYF
TRBV7-9 TRBD1 CASSTPRQGATHEQYF
TRBV7-3 TRBD2 CASSLGASGDYEQYF
TRBV9 TRBD1 CASSEAGTGAYEQYF
TRBV7-8 NA CASSLGGGGGYNEQFF
TRBV19 NA CASKSFRDSYEQYF
TRBV4-3 NA CASSQGQYNEQFF
TRBV5-4 TRBD1 CASSFGQGKEETQYF